Below, 20 T cell receptor beta chains from the same sample are listed, as sequenced in a study of OX40 agonist ivuxolimab in advanced cancers. TCRdb's copy holds only in-frame clones and misses some; the assay was immunoSEQ multiplex PCR. Here the sample spans about 100,000 clones, about 91% being singletons. The specimen was CD4+ or CD8+ T cells sorted from blood, collected in a trial of the OX40 agonist ivuxolimab. Source of these receptors: an adult with an advanced solid tumor such as melanoma, head and neck, liver or kidney cancer.

The table lists this clone with a count of one. The chain links TRBV4-3 to TRBJ2-1; D might be TRBD2 (7 bases). Between the trimmed V and J ends, which lost 3 bases and 4 bases, there was a span of 13 bases. CDR3 length: 15 residues. CDR1 is LGHNA and CDR2 is YSLEER in the germline V gene. CDR3: CASSHTRGGYNEQFF. The CDR3 DNA follows: TGCGCCAGCAGCCACACTAGGGGGGGGTACAATGAGCAGTTCTTC.

The gene calls are TRBV25-1 and TRBJ1-1; D is perhaps TRBD1 (5 bases). Trimming shortened V by 4 bases and J by 5 bases, and 11 bases separated the two germline ends. From germline, CDR1 is MGHDK and CDR2 SYGVNS. The CDR3 extends over 13 amino acids. This CDR3 is CASSAHPGTEAFF. The CDR3 nucleotides are TGTGCCAGCAGTGCCCACCCAGGGACTGAAGCTTTCTTT.

V gene TRBV18 combines with J gene TRBJ2-1, with 13 nucleotides matching TRBD2. The CDR3 is 16 amino acids. Losses at the gene ends were 2 bases for V and 4 bases for J; bases not matched to a gene: 2. CDR1 and CDR2 from the germline V gene are KGHSH and LQKENI. Here the CDR3 reads CASSPLGLAGYNEQFF. In DNA form, the CDR3 reads TGTGCCAGCTCACCATTGGGACTAGCGGGGTACAATGAGCAGTTCTTC.

This chain links TRBV7-2 with TRBJ2-1; 11 nucleotides align to TRBD2. Germline CDR1 reads SGHTA; CDR2 reads FQGNSA. The ends lost 5 bases at V and 5 bases at J; junction bases unmatched: 8. CDR3 length: 16 amino acids. CDR3 bases: TGTGCCAGCAGCACAAGGGGGACTAGCGGACACAATGAGCAGTTCTTC. This codes for CASSTRGTSGHNEQFF. Full variable domain (outside the CDR3, taken from reference TRBV7-2 and TRBJ2-1): GAGVSQSPSNKVTEKGKDVELRCDPISGHTALYWYRQSLGQGLEFLIYFQGNSAPDKSGLPSDRFSAERTGGSVSTLTIQRTQQEDSAVYLCASSTRGTSGHNEQFFGPGTRLTVL.

The chain links TRBV10-1 to TRBJ1-5; D gene ambiguous. The CDR3 contains 18 residues. Trimming took 10 bases from V and 0 from J, leaving 25 bases between them. From germline, CDR1 is WNHNN and CDR2 SYGVQD (reference sequence). The CDR3 DNA is TGCGCCAACTACATCCCCGAGAGCCACGTTTATAGCAATCAGCCCCAGCATTTT. The encoded protein is CANYIPESHVYSNQPQHF.

CDR3 coding DNA: TGTGCCAGCAGCCTTTCCCGGGGCGGCACTGAAGCTTTCTTT. The encoded protein is CASSLSRGGTEAFF. The chain combines TRBV11-1 with TRBJ1-1, with a possible D match to TRBD1 (5 bases). V lost 5 bases, J lost 4 bases, and 14 bases lay in between. The CDR3 has 14 residues. Germline loops: CDR1 SGHAT, CDR2 FQDESV (reference sequence).

This clone was counted a single time. The chain uses TRBV7-9 and TRBJ1-3; 9 bases align to TRBD1. Germline loops: CDR1 SEHNR, CDR2 FQNEAQ (reference sequence). Trimming took 6 bases from V and 2 from J; bases not matched to a gene: 5. The CDR3 is 15 residues long. The CDR3 loop is CASRRDRAAGNTIYF. DNA for the CDR3: TGTGCCAGCAGACGGGACAGGGCAGCTGGAAACACCATATATTTT.

This chain joins TRBV4-2 and TRBJ1-2; D is uncertain. Trimming took 0 bases from V and 6 from J, leaving 8 bases between them. The germline CDR1 and CDR2 sequences are LGHNA and YNFKEQ. The CDR3 spans 13 residues. CDR3 coding DNA: TGTGCCAGCAGCCAAGATAGAAGTAATGGCTACACCTTC. Its protein product is CASSQDRSNGYTF.

V usage is TRBV2 and J usage is TRBJ1-5; D call uncertain. Germline V gene sequence: CDR1 SNHLY, CDR2 FYNNEI. CDR3 size: 15 residues. V lost 2 bases and J 5 bases, leaving 13 bases between the germline ends. The DNA of the CDR3 is TGTGCCAGCAGTGAAATCGCCCCGGTGGATCAGCCCCAGCATTTT. Translating it yields CASSEIAPVDQPQHF.

The chain employs TRBV4-2 and TRBJ1-1, with D possibly being TRBD1 (5 bases). V shed 4 bases and J shed 4 bases, with 16 bases lying between them. Germline V gene data show CDR1 as LGHNA and CDR2 as YNFKEQ. The CDR3 extends over 15 amino acids. CDR3 nucleotide sequence: TGTGCCAGCAGCCCTCTAAGTATGGGGACCACTGAAGCTTTCTTT. Translated, it gives CASSPLSMGTTEAFF.

V and J are TRBV29-1 and TRBJ1-2; 8 bases align to TRBD1. J lost 6 bases, V lost 4 bases, and 7 bases had no gene match. The V gene's germline CDR1 is SQVTM and CDR2 ANQGSEA. CDR3 length: 13 amino acids. CDR3 in amino acids: CSVVRTGKNGYTF. The CDR3 DNA sequence: TGCAGCGTTGTGCGGACAGGGAAGAATGGCTACACCTTC.

The chain has TRBV7-2 and TRBJ2-7; 14 bases match TRBD2. The CDR3 is made up of 14 amino acids. CDR1 and CDR2 from the germline V gene are SGHTA and FQGNSA. J lost 8 bases, V lost 5 bases, and 5 bases had no gene match. CDR3 sequence: CASSRGLAGAQQYF. As DNA, the CDR3 is TGTGCCAGCAGCAGGGGACTAGCGGGAGCTCAGCAGTACTTC.

The rearrangement joins TRBV6-5 to TRBJ2-1; D is possibly TRBD2 (6 bases). The V gene lost 4 bases and the J gene lost 2 bases, with 15 bases spanning the gap. There are 16 residues in the CDR3. Germline V gives CDR1 MNHEY, CDR2 SVGAGI. CDR3: CASSSRGGTAYNEQFF. CDR3 sequence (DNA): TGTGCCAGCAGTTCCCGTGGCGGGACGGCCTACAATGAGCAGTTCTTC.

The V call is TRBV19, the J call TRBJ2-7; D ambiguous. This CDR3 comprises 17 residues. Trimming pared 1 base from V and 0 bases from J, leaving 16 bases between. Germline values: CDR1 LNHDA, CDR2 SQIVND (reference sequence). CDR3 DNA sequence: TGTGCCAGTAGTATAGGCTCGCCAGGCTCCCGCTCCTACGAGCAGTACTTC. This gives the protein CASSIGSPGSRSYEQYF.

The chain is built from TRBV19 and TRBJ2-7, with TRBD1 matching 7 bases. The CDR3 runs 15 residues. Looked up from germline, CDR1 is LNHDA and CDR2 is SQIVND (reference sequence). V gave up 4 bases and J gave up 1 base; unmatched junction bases: 7. CDR3 in DNA: TGTGCCAGTAGTAGCCAGGCGACAGGGTCCTACGAGCAGTACTTC. It is translated as CASSSQATGSYEQYF.

The chain joins TRBV5-1 to TRBJ2-7; 10 positions match TRBD1. The CDR3 runs to 15 residues. Trimming took 1 base from V and 4 from J; bases not matched to a gene: 5. From germline, CDR1 is SGHRS and CDR2 YFSETQ. The CDR3, as DNA: TGCGCCAGCAGCTTGTCTGGGACAGGGGATTACGAGCAGTACTTC. Its translation: CASSLSGTGDYEQYF.

The V call is TRBV20-1, the J call TRBJ2-1; D unclear. Per the germline V gene, CDR1 is DFQATT and CDR2 is SNEGSKA (reference sequence). V lost 4 bases to trimming and J lost 10 bases, with 11 bases between them. The CDR3 runs 11 residues. CDR3 protein: CSATAGREQFF. The CDR3, as DNA: TGCAGTGCTACCGCAGGTAGAGAGCAGTTCTTC.

A single count supports this clone. The CDR3, as DNA: TGCGCCAGCAGCCAAGATTGGGTGGGGTTCGAGGGCACAGATACGCAGTATTTT. Amino acid sequence: CASSQDWVGFEGTDTQYF. The chain couples TRBV4-3 to TRBJ2-3; D uncertain. Per germline, CDR1 LGHNA and CDR2 YSLEER. There are 18 residues in the CDR3. Deletions cut 0 bases from V and 1 base from J, with 17 bases between.

The chain links TRBV6-1 to TRBJ2-3; D gene uncertain. Germline loops: CDR1 MNHNS, CDR2 SASEGT. The CDR3 covers 13 residues. Trimming pared 5 bases from V and 4 bases from J, leaving 10 bases between. Here the CDR3 DNA reads TGTGCCAGCAGTTGGATAGGGCCAGATACGCAGTATTTT. This translates into CASSWIGPDTQYF.

The rearrangement links TRBV28 to TRBJ2-1; D is undetermined. From germline, CDR1 is MDHEN and CDR2 SYDVKM. The CDR3 contains 15 residues. V was trimmed by 2 bases and J by 7 bases, leaving 15 bases between them. CDR3 amino acids: CASSLGHAFGNEQFF. CDR3 nucleotide sequence: TGTGCCAGCAGTTTAGGCCATGCGTTTGGGAATGAGCAGTTCTTC. The entire variable domain, with the rest obtained from reference TRBV28 and TRBJ2-1, is as follows: DVKVTQSSRYLVKRTGEKVFLECVQDMDHENMFWYRQDPGLGLRLIYFSYDVKMKEKGDIPEGYSVSREKKERFSLILESASTNQTSMYLCASSLGHAFGNEQFFGPGTRLTVL.